Detailed here is one T cell receptor beta chain. The data belong to a study of cytomegalovirus exposure and HLA in healthy donors. The PCR employed 60 Vbeta primers together with 13 Jbeta primers. Some clones are missing from TCRdb's copy, which holds only in-frame ones; the method was immunoSEQ multiplex PCR. The data show about 130,000 clones, 65% to 85% seen once. From germline, CDR1 is SGHRS and CDR2 YFSETQ. The CDR3 contains 16 residues. With 0 bases clipped from V and 0 bases from J, the junction kept 6 bases outside the gene matches. The TCR originated in a man aged 50 or older in good health and CMV-seronegative. The rearrangement links TRBV5-1 to TRBJ2-7, with 7 bases aligning to TRBD2. Sequences were obtained from PBMCs. In DNA form, the CDR3 reads TGCGCCAGCAGCTTGGCTCTAGGGACTAACTCCTACGAGCAGTACTTC. This sequence encodes CASSLALGTNSYEQYF.